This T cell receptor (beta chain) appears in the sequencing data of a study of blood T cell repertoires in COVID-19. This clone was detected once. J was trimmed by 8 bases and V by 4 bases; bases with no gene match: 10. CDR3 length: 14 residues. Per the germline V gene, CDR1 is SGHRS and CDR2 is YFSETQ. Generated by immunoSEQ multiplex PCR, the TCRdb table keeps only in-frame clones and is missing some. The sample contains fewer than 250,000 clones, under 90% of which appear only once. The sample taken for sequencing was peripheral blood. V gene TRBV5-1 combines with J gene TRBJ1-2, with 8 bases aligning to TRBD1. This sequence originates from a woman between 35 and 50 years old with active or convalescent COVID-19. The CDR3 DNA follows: TGCGCCAGCAGCGTAGGGACAGGCCCCTGGGGCTACACCTTC. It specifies CASSVGTGPWGYTF.